These 23 T cell receptor beta chains came from one sample sequenced in a study of blood T cell repertoires in COVID-19. The protocol was immunoSEQ multiplex PCR, while the TCRdb copy is restricted to in-frame clones and leaves out a portion. The sample includes tens of thousands of clones, 75% of them seen just once. Sequencing was done on a sample of peripheral blood. These receptors were obtained from a woman between 45 and 60 years old with acute or convalescent COVID-19.

V gene TRBV2 combines with J gene TRBJ1-5; TRBD1 might be the D (5 bases). V was clipped by 1 base and J by 1 base, with 8 bases between them. The CDR3 is 15 residues long. The germline V gene encodes CDR1 SNHLY and CDR2 FYNNEI. CDR3 in amino acids: CASSEGGKSNQPQHF. In DNA, the CDR3 is TGTGCCAGCAGTGAAGGGGGCAAGAGCAATCAGCCCCAGCATTTT.

The rearrangement joins TRBV9 to TRBJ1-1, with D uncertain. The CDR3 is 13 residues long. Trimming took 0 bases from V and 1 from J, leaving 4 bases between them. Germline V gene lookup returns CDR1 SGDLS and CDR2 YYNGEE. In nucleotides, the CDR3 is TGTGCCAGCAGCGTAGACGGGAACACTGAAGCTTTCTTT. Its translation is CASSVDGNTEAFF.

This clone was seen only once. As DNA, the CDR3 is TGTGCCAGCAGTTACGCGTCAGACTATCAGCCCCAGCATTTT. Amino acids: CASSYASDYQPQHF. V is TRBV6-6 and J is TRBJ1-5; D unresolved. The CDR3 covers 14 residues. Trimming cost V 2 bases and J 5 bases, with 10 bases left between them. CDR1 is MNHNY and CDR2 is SVGAGI in the germline V gene (reference sequence).

The chain recombines TRBV14 with TRBJ1-1; tentatively, D is TRBD1 (6 bases). This CDR3 is built from 13 residues. CDR1 is SGHDN, CDR2 FVKESK, per germline. The V and J ends lost 3 bases and 11 bases respectively, with 16 bases between them. The CDR3 loop is CASSQRPDSFAFF. The CDR3 coding sequence is TGTGCCAGCAGCCAGAGACCGGACAGTTTCGCTTTCTTT.

This chain uses TRBV6-4 with TRBJ1-1; 8 positions agree with TRBD1. J lost 8 bases, V lost 6 bases, and 11 bases had no gene match. Germline values: CDR1 MRHNA, CDR2 SNTAGT. CDR3 length: 14 residues. The CDR3 spells CASSARQGYGEAFF. The CDR3 bases are TGTGCCAGCAGCGCTCGACAGGGGTACGGGGAAGCTTTCTTT.

This chain joins TRBV6-6 and TRBJ2-1; D might be TRBD2 (5 bases). From germline, CDR1 is MNHNY and CDR2 SVGAGI (reference sequence). Trimming shortened V by 7 bases and J by 9 bases, and 16 bases separated the two germline ends. The CDR3 covers 13 residues. CDR3 nucleotide sequence: TGTGCCAGCACCGACTATGAGGTCGGTGAGCAGTTCTTC. It specifies CASTDYEVGEQFF.

This sequence joins TRBV28 and TRBJ1-5; tentative D call: TRBD1 (5 bases). V dropped 11 bases and J dropped 6 bases, with 20 bases sitting between them. This CDR3 has 14 residues. Germline loops: CDR1 MDHEN, CDR2 SYDVKM. CDR3 amino acids: CAGAPGNPGQPQHF. CDR3 DNA sequence: TGTGCCGGGGCCCCAGGGAATCCAGGTCAGCCCCAGCATTTT.

J is TRBJ1-1 and V is TRBV12-5; tentatively, D is TRBD1 (6 bases). The CDR3 extends over 13 amino acids. V gave up 7 bases and J gave up 4 bases, with 13 bases separating them. The V gene's germline CDR1 is LGHNT and CDR2 FRNRAP. This CDR3 is CASAILGGTEAFF. CDR3 nucleotide sequence: TGTGCTAGTGCAATTTTAGGGGGCACTGAAGCTTTCTTT.

This chain links TRBV18 with TRBJ1-1; TRBD1 matches 8 bases. This CDR3 is built from 17 residues. The germline V gene encodes CDR1 KGHSH and CDR2 LQKENI. The ends lost 3 bases at V and 3 bases at J; junction bases unmatched: 12. CDR3 sequence (DNA): TGTGCCAGCTCACCCCTCTATGGACAGGGTGAGGACACTGAAGCTTTCTTT. Translation gives CASSPLYGQGEDTEAFF.

V gene TRBV3-1 (or the pseudogene TRBV3-2) combines with J gene TRBJ1-6; D might be TRBD1 (6 bases). The V gene lost 6 bases and the J gene lost 2 bases, with 11 bases spanning the gap. This CDR3 has 15 amino acids. The germline V gene encodes CDR1 LGHDT and CDR2 YNNKEL (reference sequence). This CDR3 is CASSPTGTYNSPLHF. The CDR3 coding sequence is TGTGCCAGCAGTCCAACAGGGACCTATAATTCACCCCTCCACTTT.

The chain links TRBV2 to TRBJ1-1, with 9 bases identical to TRBD1. V shed 6 bases, J shed 3 bases, and the junction held 5 bases outside the gene matches. In germline, CDR1 is SNHLY, CDR2 FYNNEI. This CDR3 comprises 14 residues. CDR3 loop: CASSPQGADTEAFF. CDR3 DNA: TGTGCCAGCAGCCCACAGGGGGCGGACACTGAAGCTTTCTTT.

The chain is built from TRBV7-2 and TRBJ1-2, with D unclear. The CDR3 is made up of 14 amino acids. V was trimmed by 4 bases and J by 8 bases, leaving 17 bases between them. Germline CDR1 SGHTA, CDR2 FQGNSA. The CDR3 DNA follows: TGTGCCAGCAGCTCTCCCGGCCTGCCGGAGGGCTACACCTTC. Its translation: CASSSPGLPEGYTF.

The V call is TRBV11-2, the J call TRBJ2-3; D is uncertain. Germline values: CDR1 SGHAT, CDR2 FQNNGV. There are 15 residues in the CDR3. Trimming left V 1 base short and J 2 bases short, with 10 bases between. CDR3 sequence: CASSLGSRSTDTQYF. CDR3 coding DNA: TGTGCCAGCAGCTTAGGTTCTAGGTCCACAGATACGCAGTATTTT.

This clone was observed a single time. The gene calls are TRBV7-2 and TRBJ2-2; D is unclear. V gave up 3 bases and J gave up 3 bases, with 8 bases separating them. The CDR3 has 14 amino acids. Germline CDR1 and CDR2: SGHTA and FQGNSA. Here the CDR3 reads CASSFGTYTGELFF. The CDR3, as DNA: TGTGCCAGCAGCTTTGGCACCTACACCGGGGAGCTGTTTTTT.

This clone appeared a few times. The chain has TRBV7-6 and TRBJ2-3; 8 nucleotides agree with TRBD2. Per germline, CDR1 SGHVS and CDR2 FNYEAQ. This CDR3 has 18 amino acids. Losses at the gene ends were 1 base for V and 0 bases for J; bases not matched to a gene: 9. The CDR3 coding sequence is TGTGCCAGCAGCTTAGTCCTAGCGGGTCTTGCTAGCACAGATACGCAGTATTTT. Amino acids: CASSLVLAGLASTDTQYF.

The V and J genes are TRBV4-3 and TRBJ1-2; D remains ambiguous. Trimming stripped 0 bases from V and 3 bases from J, with 5 bases between. The CDR3 loop spans 13 amino acids. Germline-derived CDR1 and CDR2 are LGHNA and YSLEER. CDR3: CASSQDPDYGYTF. The CDR3 region has the DNA TGCGCCAGCAGCCAAGACCCCGACTATGGCTACACCTTC.

The genes are TRBV7-9 and TRBJ1-1, with TRBD1 as a possible D gene (5 bases). The V gene's germline CDR1 is SEHNR and CDR2 FQNEAQ (reference sequence). The CDR3 consists of 12 residues. Trimming cost V 5 bases and J 10 bases, with 14 bases left between them. In DNA, the CDR3 is TGTGCCAGCAGCCGGGTGGACAATGGAGCTTTCTTT. Protein sequence: CASSRVDNGAFF.

This rearrangement joins TRBV28 to TRBJ1-2; 8 nucleotides match TRBD1. Germline V gene data show CDR1 as MDHEN and CDR2 as SYDVKM. The length of the CDR3 is 15 residues. With V trimmed by 4 bases and J by 3 bases, 7 bases remained unmatched. The CDR3 nucleotides read TGTGCCAGCAGTTCCCCAGGGGGCGCGTACTATGGCTACACCTTC. Translated: CASSSPGGAYYGYTF.

V usage is TRBV19 and J usage is TRBJ2-2; TRBD1 might be the D (6 bases). Germline CDR1 and CDR2: LNHDA and SQIVND (reference sequence). V lost 8 bases and J lost 5, with 12 bases in between. This CDR3 spans 13 amino acids. CDR3 coding DNA: TGTGCCAGTCACAGGGAAAGAACCGGGGAGCTGTTTTTT. It translates to CASHRERTGELFF.

The chain employs TRBV29-1 and TRBJ2-7, with a weak D call TRBD1 (5 bases). The CDR3 covers 15 residues. V gave up 1 base and J gave up 2 bases, with 15 bases separating them. The germline gives CDR1 SQVTM, CDR2 ANQGSEA. CDR3 region: CSVEGTAGSPYEQYF. For the CDR3, the DNA is TGCAGCGTTGAAGGGACGGCAGGGTCGCCCTACGAGCAGTACTTC.

This clone showed up just a few times. The chain joins TRBV29-1 to TRBJ2-5; 9 bases are shared with TRBD1. V lost 8 bases to trimming and J lost 5 bases; unmatched junction nucleotides: 9. The CDR3 is made up of 13 amino acids. Germline V gives CDR1 SQVTM, CDR2 ANQGSEA. The CDR3 bases are TGCAGCTTGGGGACAGGGAGGATGGAGACCCAGTACTTC. Translation gives CSLGTGRMETQYF.

The rearrangement uses TRBV4-1 and TRBJ1-6; perhaps TRBD1 as D (6 bases). V was shortened by 5 bases and J by 9 bases, with 20 bases between the two germline ends. The germline V gene has CDR1 MGHRA and CDR2 YSYEKL. This CDR3 has 16 residues. This CDR3 reads CASSFQTGGGFSPLHF. CDR3 bases: TGCGCCAGCAGCTTCCAGACAGGCGGGGGATTTTCACCCCTCCACTTT.

This clone was recorded once. V usage is TRBV4-2 and J usage is TRBJ1-2; a possible D gene is TRBD1 (6 bases). Germline loops: CDR1 LGHNA, CDR2 YNFKEQ. V lost 0 bases, J lost 2 bases, and 10 bases lay in between. The CDR3 contains 15 residues. The CDR3 region is CASSQDFTGNYGYTF. The DNA of the CDR3 is TGTGCCAGCAGCCAAGATTTTACAGGGAACTATGGCTACACCTTC.